This paragraph covers one T cell receptor beta chain sequence. This record comes from a study of blood T cell repertoires in COVID-19. Study context: Nucleic acid was either cDNA or gDNA, and it came from T cells, B-cell-depleted T cells, or PBMCs.

As processed by the authors: Reference gene primer amplification gave estimated nucleated cell counts. Profiled with immunoSEQ multiplex PCR; TCRdb holds only in-frame clones, not every one. The D gene and trimming were derived from the DNA, and the V and J assignments and clone size from that table. The data contain under 500,000 clones, 87% of them singletons. CDR3 size: 16 residues. The V gene's germline CDR1 is SGHRS and CDR2 YFSETQ. Trimming left V 4 bases short and J 1 base short, with 18 bases between. V is TRBV5-1 and J is TRBJ2-7; the D gene is possibly TRBD1 (5 bases). The TCR sequence derives from a woman aged 18-29 years with acute COVID-19. The sequenced material came from PBMCs or T cells enriched from blood (not recorded which). CDR3 amino acids: CASSTLGHLVSYEQYF. CDR3 sequence (DNA): TGCGCCAGCAGCACCCTAGGACACCTTGTTTCCTACGAGCAGTACTTC.